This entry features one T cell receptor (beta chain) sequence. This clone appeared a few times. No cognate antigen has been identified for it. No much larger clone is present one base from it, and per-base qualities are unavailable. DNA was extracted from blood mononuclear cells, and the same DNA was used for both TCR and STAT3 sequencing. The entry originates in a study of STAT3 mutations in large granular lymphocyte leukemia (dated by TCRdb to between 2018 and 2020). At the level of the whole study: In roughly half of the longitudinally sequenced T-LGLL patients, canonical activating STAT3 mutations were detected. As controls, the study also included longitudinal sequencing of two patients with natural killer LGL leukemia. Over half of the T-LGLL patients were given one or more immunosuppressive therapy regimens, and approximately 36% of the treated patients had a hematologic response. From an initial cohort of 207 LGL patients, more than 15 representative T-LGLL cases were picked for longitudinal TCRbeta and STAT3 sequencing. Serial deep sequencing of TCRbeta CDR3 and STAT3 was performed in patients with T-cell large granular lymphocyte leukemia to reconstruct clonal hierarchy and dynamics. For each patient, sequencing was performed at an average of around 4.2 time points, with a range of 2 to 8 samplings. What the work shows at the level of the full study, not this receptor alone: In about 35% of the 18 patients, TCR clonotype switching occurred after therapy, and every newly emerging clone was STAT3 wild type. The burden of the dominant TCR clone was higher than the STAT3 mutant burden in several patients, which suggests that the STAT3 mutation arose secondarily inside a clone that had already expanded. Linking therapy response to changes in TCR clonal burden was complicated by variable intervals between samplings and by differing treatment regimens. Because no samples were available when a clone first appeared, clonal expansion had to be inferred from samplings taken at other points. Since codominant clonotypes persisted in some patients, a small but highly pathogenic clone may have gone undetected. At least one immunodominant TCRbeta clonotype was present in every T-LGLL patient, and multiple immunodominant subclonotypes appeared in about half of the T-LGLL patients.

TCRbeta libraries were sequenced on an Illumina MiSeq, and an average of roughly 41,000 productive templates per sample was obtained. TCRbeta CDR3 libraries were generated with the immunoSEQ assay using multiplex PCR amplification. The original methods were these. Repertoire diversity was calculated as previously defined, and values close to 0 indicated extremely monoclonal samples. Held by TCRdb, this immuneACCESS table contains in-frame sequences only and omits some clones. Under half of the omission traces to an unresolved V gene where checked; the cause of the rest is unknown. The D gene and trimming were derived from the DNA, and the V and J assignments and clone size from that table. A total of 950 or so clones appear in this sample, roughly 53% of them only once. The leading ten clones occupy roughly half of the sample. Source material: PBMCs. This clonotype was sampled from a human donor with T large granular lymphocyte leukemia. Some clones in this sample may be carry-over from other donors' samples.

The DNA sequence is given as TGCAGCGTTGCCGGGACAGGGGGAGGTATAGATACGCAGTATTTT. Its coded protein is CSVAGTGGGIDTQYF. Recombination connected TRBV29-1 to TRBJ2-3, and 11 junctional nucleotides match TRBD1. Germline trimming amounts to 4 bases on V and 5 bases on J, with 8 as the count of junction bases outside the gene matches. Based on the germline V gene, the CDR1 and CDR2 sequences are SQVTM and ANQGSEA. Measured from the cysteine to the phenylalanine, the CDR3 is 15 residues long. Only the CDR3 portion is preserved as DNA: 45 bases, with reading frame beginning at the first base.